These T cell receptor beta chains were read from a single sample in a study of blood T cell repertoires in COVID-19. Profiling relied on immunoSEQ multiplex PCR, and the TCRdb table lists in-frame clones only, not all of them. The profile shows 100,000 to 150,000 clones, around 82% of them singletons. Sequences were obtained from peripheral blood. The receptors here all came from a woman in her twenties or thirties who had recovered from COVID-19. Both conserved end residues are part of each CDR3. Each record gives: J gene, D gene, V gene, clone size, CDR3 DNA, CDR3 protein. D genes are given only for firm matches. For some rows the clone size is stated as once, few or many, or as a class when expanded; others skip it.

j_call: TRBJ1-6
d_call: NA
v_call: TRBV5-6
clone_size: few
cdr3_nt: TGTGCCAGCAGCCCTTGGGAGGGTTGGACACCCCTCCACTTT
cdr3_aa: CASSPWEGWTPLHF

j_call: TRBJ2-7
d_call: TRBD2
v_call: TRBV10-3
clone_size: NA
cdr3_nt: TGTGCCATCAGTGGAAGCGGGGGCCTCGAGCAGTACTTC
cdr3_aa: CAISGSGGLEQYF

j_call: TRBJ2-1
d_call: TRBD1
v_call: TRBV18
clone_size: NA
cdr3_nt: TGTGCCAGCTCACTTACAGGGGGCTACTACAATGAGCAGTTCTTC
cdr3_aa: CASSLTGGYYNEQFF

j_call: TRBJ2-1
d_call: NA
v_call: TRBV11-2
clone_size: NA
cdr3_nt: TGTGCCAGCAGCTTAGATTTCGTTGAGCAGTTCTTC
cdr3_aa: CASSLDFVEQFF

j_call: TRBJ1-4
d_call: NA
v_call: TRBV5-8
clone_size: NA
cdr3_nt: TGTGCCAGCAGTCGCGACAGAAATGAAAAACTGTTTTTT
cdr3_aa: CASSRDRNEKLFF

j_call: TRBJ2-5
d_call: TRBD2
v_call: TRBV10-2
clone_size: NA
cdr3_nt: TGCGCCAGCAGTGAGGCGGGGGGGCAGGAGACCCAGTACTTC
cdr3_aa: CASSEAGGQETQYF

j_call: TRBJ1-2
d_call: NA
v_call: TRBV6-1
clone_size: NA
cdr3_nt: TGTGCCAGCAGTGAATGGATAGGGGGAGACTATGGCTACACCTTC
cdr3_aa: CASSEWIGGDYGYTF

j_call: TRBJ2-7
d_call: NA
v_call: TRBV2
clone_size: once
cdr3_nt: TGTGCCAGCAGCGCCAACCTCCAGGGTGGGCAGTACTTC
cdr3_aa: CASSANLQGGQYF

j_call: TRBJ1-6
d_call: TRBD1
v_call: TRBV6-5
clone_size: NA
cdr3_nt: TGTGCCAGCAGGTCAGGGGGCGTTCACAATTCACCCCTCCACTTT
cdr3_aa: CASRSGGVHNSPLHF

j_call: TRBJ2-5
d_call: NA
v_call: TRBV11-3
clone_size: NA
cdr3_nt: TGTGCCAGCAGCTTACAGGGATTGGGGACCCAGTACTTC
cdr3_aa: CASSLQGLGTQYF

j_call: TRBJ2-7
d_call: TRBD2
v_call: TRBV5-1
clone_size: NA
cdr3_nt: TGCGCCAGCGCCCAACTAGCGGAAACCTACGAGCAGTACTTC
cdr3_aa: CASAQLAETYEQYF

j_call: TRBJ2-2
d_call: NA
v_call: TRBV19
clone_size: NA
cdr3_nt: TGTGCCAGTAGTATAGATCGGGGGACCGGGGAGCTGTTTTTT
cdr3_aa: CASSIDRGTGELFF

j_call: TRBJ1-1
d_call: TRBD1
v_call: TRBV29-1
clone_size: NA
cdr3_nt: TGCAGCGCCGAAAGGGACAGGGGGCTAACTGAAGCTTTCTTT
cdr3_aa: CSAERDRGLTEAFF

j_call: TRBJ2-3
d_call: TRBD2
v_call: TRBV6-4
clone_size: NA
cdr3_nt: TGTGCCAGCAGTGCCTTGACTAGCGGGAGCACAGATACGCAGTATTTT
cdr3_aa: CASSALTSGSTDTQYF

j_call: TRBJ1-2
d_call: NA
v_call: TRBV7-2
clone_size: NA
cdr3_nt: TGTGCCAGCAGCTTATTTTGGAGTTCAGCTAACTATGGCTACACCTTC
cdr3_aa: CASSLFWSSANYGYTF

j_call: TRBJ1-5
d_call: TRBD1
v_call: TRBV9
clone_size: NA
cdr3_nt: TGTGCCAGCAACCGACAGGGACGGTCAGATCAGCCCCAGCATTTT
cdr3_aa: CASNRQGRSDQPQHF

j_call: TRBJ2-5
d_call: NA
v_call: TRBV6-5
clone_size: NA
cdr3_nt: TGTGCCAGCAGCCAAAGGGGGGAGACCCAGTACTTC
cdr3_aa: CASSQRGETQYF

j_call: TRBJ2-2
d_call: TRBD2
v_call: TRBV13
clone_size: NA
cdr3_nt: TGTGCCAGCAGCTTAGGCCGGCTAGCGGTGGGCACCGGGGAGCTGTTTTTT
cdr3_aa: CASSLGRLAVGTGELFF

j_call: TRBJ1-2
d_call: TRBD1
v_call: TRBV18
clone_size: once
cdr3_nt: TGTGCCAGCTCACCGATGGAGACAGGGGGAAGGGGCTACACCTTC
cdr3_aa: CASSPMETGGRGYTF

j_call: TRBJ2-2
d_call: NA
v_call: TRBV6-5
clone_size: NA
cdr3_nt: TGTGCCAGCAGTATACAGATTAACACCGGGGAGCTGTTTTTT
cdr3_aa: CASSIQINTGELFF

j_call: TRBJ2-1
d_call: TRBD1
v_call: TRBV12-5
clone_size: NA
cdr3_nt: TGTGCTAGTGGTTTGGAAGTTAGGACAGGGGAAGGCAATGAGCAGTTCTTC
cdr3_aa: CASGLEVRTGEGNEQFF

j_call: TRBJ1-1
d_call: NA
v_call: TRBV29-1
clone_size: once
cdr3_nt: TGCAGCGTTGTAGCCAGCATGAACACTGAAGCTTTCTTT
cdr3_aa: CSVVASMNTEAFF

j_call: TRBJ1-5
d_call: NA
v_call: TRBV4-1
clone_size: NA
cdr3_nt: TGCGCCAGCAGCCAAGGAGGGATCAACAATCAGCCCCAGCATTTT
cdr3_aa: CASSQGGINNQPQHF

j_call: TRBJ1-4
d_call: TRBD1
v_call: TRBV7-9
clone_size: NA
cdr3_nt: TGTGCCAGCAGCTCCAGGACAGGACGAAATGAAAAACTGTTTTTT
cdr3_aa: CASSSRTGRNEKLFF

j_call: TRBJ2-5
d_call: NA
v_call: TRBV10-1
clone_size: NA
cdr3_nt: TGCGCCAGCAGTGAGTCCAGAGGACTGGAACAAGAGACCCAGTACTTC
cdr3_aa: CASSESRGLEQETQYF

j_call: TRBJ1-2
d_call: TRBD1
v_call: TRBV5-4
clone_size: NA
cdr3_nt: TGTGCCAGCAGCTCATCTAGGGGGCAAGTTTACACCTTC
cdr3_aa: CASSSSRGQVYTF

j_call: TRBJ2-7
d_call: NA
v_call: TRBV11-2
clone_size: NA
cdr3_nt: TGTGCCAGCAGCTTAGCGTACGAGCAGTACTTC
cdr3_aa: CASSLAYEQYF

j_call: TRBJ2-5
d_call: NA
v_call: TRBV6-2/TRBV6-3
clone_size: NA
cdr3_nt: TGTGCCAGCAGTTACGGGGGGGAGACCCAGTACTTC
cdr3_aa: CASSYGGETQYF

j_call: TRBJ1-1
d_call: NA
v_call: TRBV20-1
clone_size: NA
cdr3_nt: TGCAGTGCTAGTTGGGGAGGGGGCACTGAAGCTTTCTTT
cdr3_aa: CSASWGGGTEAFF